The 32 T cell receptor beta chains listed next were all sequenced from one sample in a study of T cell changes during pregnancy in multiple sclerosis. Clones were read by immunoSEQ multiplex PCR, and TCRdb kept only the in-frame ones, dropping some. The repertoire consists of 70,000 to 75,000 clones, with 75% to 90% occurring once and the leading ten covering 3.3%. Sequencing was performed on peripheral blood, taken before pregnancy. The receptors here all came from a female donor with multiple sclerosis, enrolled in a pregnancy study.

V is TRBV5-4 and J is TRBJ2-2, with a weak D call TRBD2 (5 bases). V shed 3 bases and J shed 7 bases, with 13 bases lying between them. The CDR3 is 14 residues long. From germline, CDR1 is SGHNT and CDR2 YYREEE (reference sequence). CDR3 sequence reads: CASSSDSSGGELFF. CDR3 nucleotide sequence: TGTGCCAGCAGCTCGGACTCCTCGGGCGGGGAGCTGTTTTTT.

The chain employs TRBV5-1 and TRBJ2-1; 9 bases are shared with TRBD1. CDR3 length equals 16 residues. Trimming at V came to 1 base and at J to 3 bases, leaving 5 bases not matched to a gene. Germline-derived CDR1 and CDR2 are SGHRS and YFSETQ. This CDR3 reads CASSLWQGQGYNEQFF. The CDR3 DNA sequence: TGCGCCAGCAGCTTGTGGCAGGGACAGGGCTACAATGAGCAGTTCTTC.

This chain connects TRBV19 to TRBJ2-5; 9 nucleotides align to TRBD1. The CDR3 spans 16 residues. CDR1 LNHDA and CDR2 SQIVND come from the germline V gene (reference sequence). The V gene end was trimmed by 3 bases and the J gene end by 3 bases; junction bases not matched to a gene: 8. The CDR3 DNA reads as TGTGCCAGTAGTATGTGGGACAGGGTTTCGGAAGAGACCCAGTACTTC. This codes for CASSMWDRVSEETQYF.

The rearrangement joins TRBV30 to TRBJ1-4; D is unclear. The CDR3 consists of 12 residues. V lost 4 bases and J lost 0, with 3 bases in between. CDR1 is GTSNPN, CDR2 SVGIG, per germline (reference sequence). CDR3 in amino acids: CAWTTTNEKLFF. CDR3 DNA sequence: TGTGCCTGGACTACAACTAATGAAAAACTGTTTTTT.

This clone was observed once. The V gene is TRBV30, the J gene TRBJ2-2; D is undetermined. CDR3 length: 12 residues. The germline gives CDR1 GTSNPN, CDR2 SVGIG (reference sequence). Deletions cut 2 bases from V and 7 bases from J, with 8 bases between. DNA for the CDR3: TGTGCCTGGAGTACCCGAGGCGGGGAGCTGTTTTTT. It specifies CAWSTRGGELFF. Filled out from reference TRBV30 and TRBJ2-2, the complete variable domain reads SQTIHQWPATLVQPVGSPLSLECTVEGTSNPNLYWYRQAAGRGLQLLFYSVGIGQISSEVPQNLSASRPQDRQFILSSKKLLLSDSGFYLCAWSTRGGELFFGEGSRLTVL.

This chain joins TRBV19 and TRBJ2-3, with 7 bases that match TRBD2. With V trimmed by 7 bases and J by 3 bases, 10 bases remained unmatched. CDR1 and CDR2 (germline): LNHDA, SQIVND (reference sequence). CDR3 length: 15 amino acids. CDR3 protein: CASIPTGLGTDTQYF. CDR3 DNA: TGTGCCAGTATCCCTACCGGACTAGGTACAGATACGCAGTATTTT. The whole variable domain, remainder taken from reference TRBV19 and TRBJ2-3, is DGGITQSPKYLFRKEGQNVTLSCEQNLNHDAMYWYRQDPGQGLRLIYYSQIVNDFQKGDIAEGYSVSREKKESFPLTVTSAQKNPTAFYLCASIPTGLGTDTQYFGPGTRLTVL.

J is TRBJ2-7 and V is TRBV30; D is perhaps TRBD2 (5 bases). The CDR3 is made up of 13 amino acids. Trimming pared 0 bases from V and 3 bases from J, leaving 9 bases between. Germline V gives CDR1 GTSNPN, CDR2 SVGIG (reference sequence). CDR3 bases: TGTGCCTGGAGTGTTACGGGAATCTACGAGCAGTACTTC. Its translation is CAWSVTGIYEQYF.

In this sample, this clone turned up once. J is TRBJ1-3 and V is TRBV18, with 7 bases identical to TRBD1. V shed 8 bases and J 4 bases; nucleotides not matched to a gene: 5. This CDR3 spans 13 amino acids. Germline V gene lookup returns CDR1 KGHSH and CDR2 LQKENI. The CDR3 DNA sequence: TGTGCCAGCGCTGGGACAGCCGGAAACACCATATATTTT. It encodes CASAGTAGNTIYF.

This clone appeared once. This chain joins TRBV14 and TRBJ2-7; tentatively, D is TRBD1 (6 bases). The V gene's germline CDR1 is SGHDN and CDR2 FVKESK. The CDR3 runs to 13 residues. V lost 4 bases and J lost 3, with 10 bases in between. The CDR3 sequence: CASSPWGRYEQYF. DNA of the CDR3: TGTGCCAGCAGCCCTTGGGGGCGCTACGAGCAGTACTTC.

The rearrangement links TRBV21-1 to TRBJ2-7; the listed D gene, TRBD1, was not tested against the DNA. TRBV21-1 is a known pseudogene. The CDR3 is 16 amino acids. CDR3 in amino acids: CASSKGRGGVGYEQYF. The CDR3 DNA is TGTGCCAGCAGCAAAGGTCGAGGGGGCGTTGGGTACGAGCAGTACTTC.

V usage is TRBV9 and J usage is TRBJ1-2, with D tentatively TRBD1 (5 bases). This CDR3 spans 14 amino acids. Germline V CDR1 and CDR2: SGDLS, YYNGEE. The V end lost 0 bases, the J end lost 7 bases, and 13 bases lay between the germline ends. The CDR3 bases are TGTGCCAGCAGCGTAGACTCCGGGGGGATTGGCTACACCTTC. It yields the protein CASSVDSGGIGYTF. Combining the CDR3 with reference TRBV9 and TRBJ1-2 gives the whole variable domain DSGVTQTPKHLITATGQRVTLRCSPRSGDLSVYWYQQSLDQGLQFLIQYYNGEERAKGNILERFSAQQFPDLHSELNLSSLELGDSALYFCASSVDSGGIGYTFGSGTRLTVV.

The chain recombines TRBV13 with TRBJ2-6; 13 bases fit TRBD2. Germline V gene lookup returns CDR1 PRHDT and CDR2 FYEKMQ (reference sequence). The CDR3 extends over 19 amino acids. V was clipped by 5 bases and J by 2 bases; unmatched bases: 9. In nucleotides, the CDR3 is TGTGCCAGCAGCAGGACCGGACTAGCGGGAGTGGCTGGGGCCAACGTCCTGACTTTC. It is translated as CASSRTGLAGVAGANVLTF.

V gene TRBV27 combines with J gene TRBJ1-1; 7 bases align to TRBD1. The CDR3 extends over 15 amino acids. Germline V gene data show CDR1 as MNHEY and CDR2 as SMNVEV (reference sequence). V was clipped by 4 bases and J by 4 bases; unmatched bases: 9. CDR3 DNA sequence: TGTGCCAGCAGTTCCCTTAAGGGGGCGGTCACTGAAGCTTTCTTT. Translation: CASSSLKGAVTEAFF.

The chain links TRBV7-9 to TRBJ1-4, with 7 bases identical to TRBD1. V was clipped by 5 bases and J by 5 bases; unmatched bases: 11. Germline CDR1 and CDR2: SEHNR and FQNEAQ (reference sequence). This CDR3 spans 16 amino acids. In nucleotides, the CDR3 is TGTGCCAGCAGCAGTTCGGGGGGGACAGAAAATGAAAAACTGTTTTTT. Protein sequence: CASSSSGGTENEKLFF.

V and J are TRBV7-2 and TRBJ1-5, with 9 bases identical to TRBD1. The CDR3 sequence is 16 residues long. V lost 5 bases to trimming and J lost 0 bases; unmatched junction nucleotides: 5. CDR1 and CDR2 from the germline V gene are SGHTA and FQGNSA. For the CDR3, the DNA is TGTGCCAGCAGCGACAAGACAGGGGGTAGCAATCAGCCCCAGCATTTT. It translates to CASSDKTGGSNQPQHF.

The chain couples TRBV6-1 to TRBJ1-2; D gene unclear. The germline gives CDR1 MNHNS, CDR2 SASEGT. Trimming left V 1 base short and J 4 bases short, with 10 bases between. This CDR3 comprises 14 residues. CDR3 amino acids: CASSEVMGLYGYTF. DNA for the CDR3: TGTGCCAGCAGTGAAGTTATGGGCCTCTATGGCTACACCTTC.

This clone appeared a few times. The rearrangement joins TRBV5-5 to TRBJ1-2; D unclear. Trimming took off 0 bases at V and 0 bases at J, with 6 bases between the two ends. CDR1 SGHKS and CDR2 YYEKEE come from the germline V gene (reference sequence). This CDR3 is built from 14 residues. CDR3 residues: CASSLGHSNYGYTF. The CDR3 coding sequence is TGTGCCAGCAGCTTGGGGCATTCTAACTATGGCTACACCTTC.

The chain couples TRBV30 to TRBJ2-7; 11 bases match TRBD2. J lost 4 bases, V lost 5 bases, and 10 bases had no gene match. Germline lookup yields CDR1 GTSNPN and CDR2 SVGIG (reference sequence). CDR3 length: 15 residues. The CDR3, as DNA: TGTGCCTGGCAACAACCGGGACTAGCGGCTTACGAGCAGTACTTC. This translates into CAWQQPGLAAYEQYF.

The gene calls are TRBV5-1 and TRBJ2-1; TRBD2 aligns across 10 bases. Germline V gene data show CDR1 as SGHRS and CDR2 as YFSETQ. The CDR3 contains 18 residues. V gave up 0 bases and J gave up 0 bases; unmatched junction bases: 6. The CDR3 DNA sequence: TGCGCCAGCAGCTTGGACAGTAGCGGGAGGAGCTCCTACAATGAGCAGTTCTTC. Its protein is CASSLDSSGRSSYNEQFF.

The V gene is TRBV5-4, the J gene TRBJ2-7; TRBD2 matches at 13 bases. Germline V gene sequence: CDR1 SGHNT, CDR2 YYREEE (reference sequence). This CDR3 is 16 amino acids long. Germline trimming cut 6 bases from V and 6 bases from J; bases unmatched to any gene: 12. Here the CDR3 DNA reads TGTGCCAGCAACAACTATGGACTAGCGGGAGTGGCCGAGCAGTACTTC. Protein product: CASNNYGLAGVAEQYF.

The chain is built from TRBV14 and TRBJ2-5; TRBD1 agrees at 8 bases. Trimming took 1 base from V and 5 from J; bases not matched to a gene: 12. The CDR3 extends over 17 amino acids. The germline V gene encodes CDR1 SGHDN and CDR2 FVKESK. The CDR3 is CASSQVGQGARGETQYF. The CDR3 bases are TGTGCCAGCAGCCAAGTGGGCCAGGGGGCTAGAGGGGAGACCCAGTACTTC.

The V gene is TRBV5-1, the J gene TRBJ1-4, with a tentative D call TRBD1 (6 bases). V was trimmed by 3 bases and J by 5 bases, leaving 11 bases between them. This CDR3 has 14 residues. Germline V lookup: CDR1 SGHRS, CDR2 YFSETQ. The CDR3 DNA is TGCGCCAGCAGCTACGACAGGTTGAATGAAAAACTGTTTTTT. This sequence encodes CASSYDRLNEKLFF.

CDR3 in amino acids: CASSGTGDKSNQPQHF. The CDR3 DNA reads as TGTGCCAGTAGCGGGACAGGGGATAAAAGCAATCAGCCCCAGCATTTT. The gene calls are TRBV19 and TRBJ1-5, with 10 bases aligning to TRBD1. This CDR3 region has 16 residues. Germline V lookup: CDR1 LNHDA, CDR2 SQIVND (reference sequence). Trimming at V came to 6 bases and at J to 1 base, leaving 6 bases not matched to a gene.

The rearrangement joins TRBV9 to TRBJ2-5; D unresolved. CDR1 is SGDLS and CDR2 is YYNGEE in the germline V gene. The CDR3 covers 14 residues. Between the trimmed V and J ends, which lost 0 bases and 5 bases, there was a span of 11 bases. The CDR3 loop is CASSVDETPETQYF. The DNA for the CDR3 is TGTGCCAGCAGCGTAGACGAGACACCTGAGACCCAGTACTTC. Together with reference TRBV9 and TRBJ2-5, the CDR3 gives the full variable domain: DSGVTQTPKHLITATGQRVTLRCSPRSGDLSVYWYQQSLDQGLQFLIQYYNGEERAKGNILERFSAQQFPDLHSELNLSSLELGDSALYFCASSVDETPETQYFGPGTRLLVL.

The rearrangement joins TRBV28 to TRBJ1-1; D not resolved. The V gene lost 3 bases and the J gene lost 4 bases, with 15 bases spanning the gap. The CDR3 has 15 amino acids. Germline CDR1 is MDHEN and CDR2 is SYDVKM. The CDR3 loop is CASSFKVSGSTEAFF. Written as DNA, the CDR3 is TGTGCCAGCAGTTTTAAAGTGAGTGGGAGCACTGAAGCTTTCTTT. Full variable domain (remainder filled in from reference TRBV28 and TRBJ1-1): DVKVTQSSRYLVKRTGEKVFLECVQDMDHENMFWYRQDPGLGLRLIYFSYDVKMKEKGDIPEGYSVSREKKERFSLILESASTNQTSMYLCASSFKVSGSTEAFFGQGTRLTVV.

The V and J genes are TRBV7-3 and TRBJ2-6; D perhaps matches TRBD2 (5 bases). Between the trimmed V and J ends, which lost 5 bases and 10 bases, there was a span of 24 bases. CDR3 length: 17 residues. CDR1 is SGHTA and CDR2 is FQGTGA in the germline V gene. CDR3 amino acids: CASSPASNPGSENVLTF. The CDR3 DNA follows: TGTGCCAGCAGCCCCGCATCAAATCCGGGATCTGAAAACGTCCTGACTTTC.

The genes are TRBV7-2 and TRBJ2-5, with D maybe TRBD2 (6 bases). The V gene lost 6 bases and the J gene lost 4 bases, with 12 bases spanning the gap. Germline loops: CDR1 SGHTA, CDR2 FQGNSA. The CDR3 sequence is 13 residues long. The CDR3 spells CASRSREVETQYF. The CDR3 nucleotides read TGTGCCAGCAGGTCCAGGGAGGTAGAGACCCAGTACTTC.

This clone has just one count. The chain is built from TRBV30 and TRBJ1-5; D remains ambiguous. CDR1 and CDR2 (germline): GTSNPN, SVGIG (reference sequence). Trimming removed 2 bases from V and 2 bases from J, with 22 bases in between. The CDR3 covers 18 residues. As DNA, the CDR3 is TGTGCCTGGAGTCCCATATTAGGTGGCGGGCTGGGCAATCAGCCCCAGCATTTT. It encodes CAWSPILGGGLGNQPQHF. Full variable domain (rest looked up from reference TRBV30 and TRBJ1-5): SQTIHQWPATLVQPVGSPLSLECTVEGTSNPNLYWYRQAAGRGLQLLFYSVGIGQISSEVPQNLSASRPQDRQFILSSKKLLLSDSGFYLCAWSPILGGGLGNQPQHFGDGTRLSIL.

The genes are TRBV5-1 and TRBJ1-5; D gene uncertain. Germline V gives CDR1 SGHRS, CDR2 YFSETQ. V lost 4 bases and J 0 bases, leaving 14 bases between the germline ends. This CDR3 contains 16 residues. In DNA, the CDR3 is TGCGCCAGCAGCCCCGAGGGCGGTGATAGCAATCAGCCCCAGCATTTT. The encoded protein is CASSPEGGDSNQPQHF.

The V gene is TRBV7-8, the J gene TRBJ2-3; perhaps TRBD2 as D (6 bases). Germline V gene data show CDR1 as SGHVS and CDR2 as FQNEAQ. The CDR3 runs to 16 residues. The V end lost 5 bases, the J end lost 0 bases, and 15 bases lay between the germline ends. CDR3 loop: CASSPFSGTSTDTQYF. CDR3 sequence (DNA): TGTGCCAGCAGCCCCTTTAGCGGTACTAGCACAGATACGCAGTATTTT. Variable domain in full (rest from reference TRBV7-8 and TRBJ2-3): GAGVSQSPRYKVAKRGQDVALRCDPISGHVSLFWYQQALGQGPEFLTYFQNEAQLDKSGLPSDRFFAERPEGSVSTLKIQRTQQEDSAVYLCASSPFSGTSTDTQYFGPGTRLTVL.

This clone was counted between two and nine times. The CDR3 is CASSSPASGRGGADTQYF. DNA of the CDR3: TGTGCCAGCAGTTCCCCGGCTAGCGGGAGGGGGGGTGCAGATACGCAGTATTTT. The chain uses TRBV28 and TRBJ2-3, with 12 bases aligning to TRBD2. The CDR3 covers 18 residues. V lost 4 bases and J lost 4; bases outside the gene matches: 12. Germline V lookup: CDR1 MDHEN, CDR2 SYDVKM.

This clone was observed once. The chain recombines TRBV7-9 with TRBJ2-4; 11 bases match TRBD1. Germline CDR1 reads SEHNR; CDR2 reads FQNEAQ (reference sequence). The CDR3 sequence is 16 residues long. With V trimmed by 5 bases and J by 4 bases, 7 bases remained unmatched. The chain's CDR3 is CASSTLGTGGKNIQYF. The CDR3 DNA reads TGTGCCAGCAGCACCCTCGGGACAGGGGGGAAAAACATTCAGTACTTC.